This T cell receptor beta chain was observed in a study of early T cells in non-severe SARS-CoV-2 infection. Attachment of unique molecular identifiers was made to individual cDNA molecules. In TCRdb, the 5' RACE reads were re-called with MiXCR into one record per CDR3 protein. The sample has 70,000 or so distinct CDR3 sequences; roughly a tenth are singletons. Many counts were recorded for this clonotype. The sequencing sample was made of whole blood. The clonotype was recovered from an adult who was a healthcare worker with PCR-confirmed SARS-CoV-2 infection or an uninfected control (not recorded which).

CDR3 sequence (DNA): TGTGCCAGCGGGGACAGGGAATACAATGAGCAGTTCTTC. This sequence encodes CASGDREYNEQFF. The chain joins TRBV7-8 to TRBJ2-1, with 9 bases that match TRBD1. This CDR3 has 13 residues. V shed 8 bases and J 4 bases; nucleotides not matched to a gene: 3. Germline CDR1 reads SGHVS; CDR2 reads FQNEAQ.